This paragraph covers one TCR beta chain sequence. Its ends do not fully match the called genes, so a read error is possible. This record belongs to a study of T cells in Graves' hyperthyroidism and ophthalmopathy. RNA transcripts were the template for amplifying TCR beta CDR3 regions. Using the HTBI primer set, a first-round RT-PCR was run on the TCR CDR3. TCRdb re-called the multiplex PCR reads through MiXCR, storing one row per CDR3 protein. The table records around 400,000 distinct CDR3 sequences, under 15% of them present only once. The CDR3 length is 17 residues. Germline lookup yields CDR1 SGHRS and CDR2 YFSETQ.

Sequenced: blood. This TCR was recovered from a woman in her late teens or twenties with Graves' hyperthyroidism. V is TRBV5-1 and J is TRBJ2-2; 7 bases are shared with TRBD2. The CDR3 protein is CASSFGTTLSNTGELFF. CDR3 DNA: TGCGCTAGCAGCTTCGGGACTACCCTTTCGAACACCGGGGAGCTGTTTTTT.